The 5 T cell receptor beta chains presented below share a single source sample, sequenced in a study of T-cell reconstitution after alpha-beta-depleted transplantation in children. During its preparation, the TCRbeta library received unique molecular identifiers. Via MiXCR, TCRdb re-called the PCR reads, giving one row per CDR3 protein. The data show 200,000 to 250,000 distinct CDR3 sequences, roughly 10% seen once. The sequencing here drew on PBMCs from the stem cell graft donor, taken from the stem cell graft. These receptors came from a human donor who donated a stem cell graft to a child with acute lymphoblastic leukemia.

This chain connects TRBV27 to TRBJ1-5; tentatively, D is TRBD1 (6 bases). Deletions cut 2 bases from V and 3 bases from J, with 8 bases between. In germline, CDR1 is MNHEY, CDR2 SMNVEV (reference sequence). This CDR3 is 14 amino acids long. DNA of the CDR3: TGTGCCAGCAGTTTAGGGGGCTTCAATCAGCCCCAGCATTTT. Translating it yields CASSLGGFNQPQHF.

Many counts were recorded for this clonotype. The J gene is TRBJ2-2, the V gene TRBV30; possible D gene TRBD2, 6 bases. Germline values: CDR1 GTSNPN, CDR2 SVGIG (reference sequence). V was clipped by 3 bases and J by 6 bases, with 14 bases between them. The CDR3 is 14 residues long. The DNA for the CDR3 is TGTGCCTGGAGGATAGCGGTGTTCTCCGGGGAGCTGTTTTTT. Translating gives CAWRIAVFSGELFF. The variable domain in full, completed from reference TRBV30 and TRBJ2-2, reads SQTIHQWPATLVQPVGSPLSLECTVEGTSNPNLYWYRQAAGRGLQLLFYSVGIGQISSEVPQNLSASRPQDRQFILSSKKLLLSDSGFYLCAWRIAVFSGELFFGEGSRLTVL.

This clonotype has ten or more counts. The chain is built from TRBV5-8 and TRBJ1-1; D is uncertain. This CDR3 region has 10 residues. The V end was cut by 4 bases, the J end by 5 bases, with 3 bases between. Germline loops: CDR1 SGHTS, CDR2 YDEGEE. CDR3 sequence: CASSRTEAFF. In DNA, the CDR3 is TGTGCCAGCAGCCGAACTGAAGCTTTCTTT. Full variable domain (outside the CDR3, taken from reference TRBV5-8 and TRBJ1-1): EAGVTQSPTHLIKTRGQQATLRCSPISGHTSVYWYQQALGLGLQFLLWYDEGEERNRGNFPPRFSGRQFPNYSSELNVNALELEDSALYLCASSRTEAFFGQGTRLTVV.

This clonotype was detected ten times or more. V usage is TRBV6-5 and J usage is TRBJ2-7, with D perhaps given as TRBD1 or TRBD2 (5 bases each). Germline V lookup: CDR1 MNHEY, CDR2 SVGAGI. This CDR3 is built from 13 residues. Trimming left V 4 bases short and J 6 bases short, with 13 bases between. CDR3 nucleotide sequence: TGTGCCAGCAGTTGGGGACGACAGTCCGAGCAGTACTTC. Protein: CASSWGRQSEQYF.

This clonotype was counted only a few times. The chain has TRBV7-2 and TRBJ1-1; maybe TRBD1 (5 bases). The germline V gene encodes CDR1 SGHTA and CDR2 FQGNSA. Deletions cut 6 bases from V and 5 bases from J, with 16 bases between. The CDR3 has 14 residues. CDR3 in amino acids: CASRGVPLRTEAFF. The CDR3, as DNA: TGTGCCAGCAGAGGGGTGCCCTTAAGGACTGAAGCTTTCTTT. Full variable domain (outside the CDR3, taken from reference TRBV7-2 and TRBJ1-1): GAGVSQSPSNKVTEKGKDVELRCDPISGHTALYWYRQSLGQGLEFLIYFQGNSAPDKSGLPSDRFSAERTGGSVSTLTIQRTQQEDSAVYLCASRGVPLRTEAFFGQGTRLTVV.